Below are 14 T cell receptor beta chains sequenced from a single sample in a study of identical twins. TCRdb redid the calling of the 5' RACE reads with MiXCR, one entry per CDR3 protein. The repertoire holds 1.5 million to 2 million distinct CDR3 sequences, roughly 35% seen once, with roughly 0.3% in the top ten. The sequenced sample was cord blood. The receptors here all came from a newborn girl in good health.

In DNA, the CDR3 is TGTGCCAGCGGGCTCTGGGGACTAAACGAAAAACTGTTTTTT. Protein: CASGLWGLNEKLFF. The chain recombines TRBV7-9 with TRBJ1-4; a weak D match, TRBD1 (5 bases). Per the germline V gene, CDR1 is SEHNR and CDR2 is FQNEAQ (reference sequence). V lost 8 bases and J 8 bases, leaving 18 bases between the germline ends. The CDR3 covers 14 residues.

V usage is TRBV4-1 and J usage is TRBJ2-1; 12 bases agree with TRBD2. Germline lookup yields CDR1 MGHRA and CDR2 YSYEKL. The CDR3 extends over 18 amino acids. After removal of 0 bases from V and 6 bases from J, the junction contained 9 bases not matched to a gene. CDR3 loop: CASSQEATSGGVSNEQFF. CDR3 bases: TGCGCCAGCAGCCAAGAGGCGACTAGCGGGGGAGTTTCCAATGAGCAGTTCTTC.

This chain links TRBV5-1 with TRBJ2-1; 8 bases line up with TRBD2. The length of the CDR3 is 16 residues. From germline, CDR1 is SGHRS and CDR2 YFSETQ. Trimming took 1 base from V and 2 from J; bases not matched to a gene: 5. Here the CDR3 reads CASSLYSGETYNEQFF. The CDR3 DNA is TGCGCCAGCAGCTTGTATAGCGGGGAGACCTACAATGAGCAGTTCTTC. Combining the CDR3 with reference TRBV5-1 and TRBJ2-1 gives the whole variable domain KAGVTQTPRYLIKTRGQQVTLSCSPISGHRSVSWYQQTPGQGLQFLFEYFSETQRNKGNFPGRFSGRQFSNSRSEMNVSTLELGDSALYLCASSLYSGETYNEQFFGPGTRLTVL.

This chain joins TRBV2 and TRBJ1-5; 7 positions match TRBD1. Germline V CDR1 and CDR2: SNHLY, FYNNEI. CDR3 length: 13 residues. The trim removed 10 bases at V and 4 bases at J, leaving 7 bases unmatched. CDR3 sequence reads: CATGQEFNQPQHF. CDR3 in DNA: TGTGCCACCGGACAGGAATTTAATCAGCCCCAGCATTTT. Drawing the rest from reference TRBV2 and TRBJ1-5, the complete variable domain is EPEVTQTPSHQVTQMGQEVILRCVPISNHLYFYWYRQILGQKVEFLVSFYNNEISEKSEIFDDQFSVERPDGSNFTLKIRSTKLEDSAMYFCATGQEFNQPQHFGDGTRLSIL.

The chain is built from TRBV5-1 and TRBJ2-1; a weak D match, TRBD1 (7 bases). Between the trimmed V and J ends, which lost 7 bases and 9 bases, there was a span of 20 bases. The CDR3 spans 14 residues. CDR1 SGHRS and CDR2 YFSETQ come from the germline V gene. The CDR3 protein is CASRPGLQGGEQFF. CDR3 sequence (DNA): TGCGCCAGCCGACCGGGACTCCAGGGGGGTGAGCAGTTCTTC.

The chain joins TRBV9 to TRBJ2-1, with unresolved D. Germline V CDR1 and CDR2: SGDLS, YYNGEE. This CDR3 contains 11 residues. Trimming took off 2 bases at V and 9 bases at J, with 6 bases between the two ends. The CDR3 DNA reads as TGTGCCAGCAGCGTCGGATCTGAGCAGTTCTTC. It specifies CASSVGSEQFF.

The chain combines TRBV5-1 with TRBJ1-1, with D possibly TRBD1 on 5 matching bases. Trimming stripped 4 bases from V and 3 bases from J, with 16 bases between. CDR1 is SGHRS, CDR2 YFSETQ, per germline. CDR3 size: 15 residues. The CDR3 spells CASSPIWQGDTEAFF. CDR3 sequence (DNA): TGCGCCAGCAGCCCAATCTGGCAGGGAGACACTGAAGCTTTCTTT.

This clonotype was counted once. The rearrangement links TRBV3-1 to TRBJ2-7; perhaps TRBD2 as D (6 bases). The J call is in doubt because the DNA end fits TRBJ2-5 better. The CDR3 contains 17 residues. Germline assignment: CDR1 LGHDT and CDR2 YNNKEL (reference sequence). The DNA of the CDR3 is TGTGCCAGCAGCCAATTTGAGGCCGGGGGTGTCGCGTGGACCCAGTACTTC. The encoded protein is CASSQFEAGGVAWTQYF.

As regards this clonotype: This could be a read error, since a much larger clone is one nucleotide away. CDR3 sequence: CASSLRQSSQETQFF. In nucleotides, the CDR3 is TGTGCCAGCAGTTTGAGACAGAGCTCTCAAGAGACCCAGTTCTTC. The J gene is TRBJ2-5, the V gene TRBV27; maybe TRBD1 (5 bases). The end of the DNA fits TRBJ2-1 better, so the J call may be wrong. CDR1 is MNHEY and CDR2 is SMNVEV in the germline V gene (reference sequence). The CDR3 is 15 amino acids.

V is TRBV10-2 and J is TRBJ2-7; the D gene is possibly TRBD2 (5 bases). CDR3 length equals 14 residues. From germline, CDR1 is WSHSY and CDR2 SAAADI. V lost 1 base and J lost 3, with 10 bases in between. The CDR3 reads CASSEFGLLYEQYF. In DNA form, the CDR3 reads TGCGCCAGCAGTGAGTTCGGACTTCTCTACGAGCAGTACTTC.

This chain links TRBV5-1 with TRBJ2-1; 9 bases are shared with TRBD2. Germline lookup yields CDR1 SGHRS and CDR2 YFSETQ. The CDR3 loop spans 15 amino acids. J lost 6 bases, V lost 7 bases, and 11 bases had no gene match. CDR3 sequence: CASALGRGGGNEQFF. The CDR3 bases are TGCGCCAGCGCACTAGGGCGGGGGGGAGGCAATGAGCAGTTCTTC.

The chain is built from TRBV20-1 and TRBJ1-1; D remains unclear. Germline assignment: CDR1 DFQATT and CDR2 SNEGSKA (reference sequence). V lost 3 bases to trimming and J lost 5 bases, with 7 bases between them. There are 11 residues in the CDR3. The chain's CDR3 is CSARTRTEAFF. The CDR3 DNA reads as TGCAGTGCTAGGACGAGGACTGAAGCTTTCTTT.

In its sample, this clonotype was seen a few times. V usage is TRBV12-3 or TRBV12-4 and J usage is TRBJ1-1, with 7 bases fitting TRBD1. CDR3 length equals 14 residues. With 6 bases clipped from V and 2 bases from J, the junction kept 6 bases outside the gene matches. The CDR3 DNA sequence: TGTGCCAGCAGAAAGGGACAGAGAAACACTGAAGCTTTCTTT. Amino acids: CASRKGQRNTEAFF.

The chain carries TRBV12-3 or TRBV12-4 and TRBJ1-6; unclear D gene. V lost 1 base to trimming and J lost 9 bases, with 16 bases between them. This CDR3 spans 16 amino acids. CDR3 sequence (DNA): TGTGCCAGCAGTTTAGGGCATGAGGGATTGGGTTCACCCCTCCACTTT. This sequence encodes CASSLGHEGLGSPLHF.